One sample yielded the 2 T cell receptor beta chains listed below, sequenced in a study of blood T cell repertoires in COVID-19. The protocol was immunoSEQ multiplex PCR, while the TCRdb copy is restricted to in-frame clones and leaves out a portion. Here the sample spans about 160,000 clones, roughly 90% being singletons. The sequencing sample was made of peripheral blood. These receptors were obtained from a woman in her seventies with acute or convalescent COVID-19.

This chain joins TRBV12-3 or TRBV12-4 and TRBJ1-5; tentative D call: TRBD1 (5 bases). This CDR3 region has 13 residues. Trimming shortened V by 2 bases and J by 9 bases, and 11 bases separated the two germline ends. CDR3: CASSLRGYGPQHF. As DNA, the CDR3 is TGTGCCAGCAGTTTAAGGGGCTACGGGCCCCAGCATTTT.

J is TRBJ1-3 and V is TRBV18, with D maybe TRBD1 (5 bases). Germline assignment: CDR1 KGHSH and CDR2 LQKENI. The CDR3 has 14 amino acids. The V end was cut by 5 bases, the J end by 0 bases, with 8 bases between. In nucleotides, the CDR3 is TGTGCCAGCTCATCGACAGACTCTGGAAACACCATATATTTT. Translating it yields CASSSTDSGNTIYF.